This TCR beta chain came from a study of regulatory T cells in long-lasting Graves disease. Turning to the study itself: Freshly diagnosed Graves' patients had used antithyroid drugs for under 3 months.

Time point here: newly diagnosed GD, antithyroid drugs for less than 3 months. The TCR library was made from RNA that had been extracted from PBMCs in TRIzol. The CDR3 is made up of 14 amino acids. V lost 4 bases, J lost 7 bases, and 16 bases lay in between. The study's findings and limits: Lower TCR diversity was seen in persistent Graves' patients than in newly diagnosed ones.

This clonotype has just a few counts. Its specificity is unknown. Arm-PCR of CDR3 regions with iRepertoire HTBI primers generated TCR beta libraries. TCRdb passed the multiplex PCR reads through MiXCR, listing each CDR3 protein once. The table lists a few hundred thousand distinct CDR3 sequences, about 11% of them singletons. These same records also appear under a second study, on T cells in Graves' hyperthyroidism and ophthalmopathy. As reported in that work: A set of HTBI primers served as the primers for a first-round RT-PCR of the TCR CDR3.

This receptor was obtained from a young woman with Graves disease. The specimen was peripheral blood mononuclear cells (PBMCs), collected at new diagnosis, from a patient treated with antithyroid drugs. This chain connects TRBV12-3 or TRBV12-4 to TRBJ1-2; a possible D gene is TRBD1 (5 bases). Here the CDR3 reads CASSYSRVGGGYTF. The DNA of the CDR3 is TGTGCCAGCAGTTACTCGAGGGTGGGGGGTGGCTACACCTTC.